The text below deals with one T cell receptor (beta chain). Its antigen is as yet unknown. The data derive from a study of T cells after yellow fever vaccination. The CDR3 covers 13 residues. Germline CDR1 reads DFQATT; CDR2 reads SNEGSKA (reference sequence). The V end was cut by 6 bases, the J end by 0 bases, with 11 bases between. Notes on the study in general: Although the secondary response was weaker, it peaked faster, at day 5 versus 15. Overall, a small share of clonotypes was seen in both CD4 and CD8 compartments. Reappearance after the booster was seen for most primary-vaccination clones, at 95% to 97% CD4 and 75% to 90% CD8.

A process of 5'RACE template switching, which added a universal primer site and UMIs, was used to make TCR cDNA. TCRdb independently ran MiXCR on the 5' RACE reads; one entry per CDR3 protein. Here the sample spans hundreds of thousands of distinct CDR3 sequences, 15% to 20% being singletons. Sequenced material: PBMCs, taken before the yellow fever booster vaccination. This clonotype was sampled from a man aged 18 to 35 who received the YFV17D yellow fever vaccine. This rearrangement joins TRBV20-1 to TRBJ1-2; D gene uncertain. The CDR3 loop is CSAKKSTNYGYTF. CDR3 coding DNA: TGCAGTGCCAAAAAAAGTACTAACTATGGCTACACCTTC.